This T cell receptor beta chain was identified during a study of T cell responses to AZD1222 COVID-19 vaccine. A note on this clone: Antigen unknown.

This CDR3 contains 12 residues. Trimming left V 5 bases short and J 6 bases short, with 8 bases between. Germline V CDR1 and CDR2: SGHTA, FQGNSA. Measured with immunoSEQ multiplex PCR; TCRdb has only the in-frame clones, and not every one. The sample holds 52,000 or so clones; more than 70% are singletons and the top ten take about 20%. General study points: Among those given AZD1222, only five or six were seropositive at baseline. Nearly half of spike-specific TCRs reportedly go after variant regions that carry no mutations.

The source is an adult in good health. The input for sequencing was peripheral blood, taken on day 0 of MenACWY control vaccination. The V and J genes are TRBV7-2 and TRBJ2-1; D is perhaps TRBD2 (5 bases). CDR3 nucleotide sequence: TGTGCCAGCAGCCCACTAGTCAATGAGCAGTTCTTC. Translation: CASSPLVNEQFF.